The next 2 T cell receptor beta chains were all read from a single sample in a study of cytomegalovirus exposure and HLA in healthy donors. Measured with immunoSEQ multiplex PCR; TCRdb has only the in-frame clones, and not every one. The data hold around 73,000 clones, with around nine tenths observed a single time. The material sequenced was PBMCs. Receptor source: a woman aged 18 to 35 in good health and CMV-seropositive.

This chain links TRBV30 with TRBJ2-5; weak D call: TRBD1 (5 bases). V was cut by 0 bases and J by 5 bases, with 10 bases left in between. The CDR3 length is 13 residues. Germline CDR1 reads GTSNPN; CDR2 reads SVGIG (reference sequence). The CDR3 coding sequence is TGTGCCTGGAGTGTAGGGGCGGCGGAGACCCAGTACTTC. Protein product: CAWSVGAAETQYF.

The V gene is TRBV4-3, the J gene TRBJ1-4; 10 nucleotides agree with TRBD1. Germline CDR1 is LGHNA and CDR2 is YSLEER. J lost 5 bases, V lost 4 bases, and 1 base had no gene match. This CDR3 is 14 amino acids long. The CDR3 reads CASSPDRGNEKLFF. The CDR3 region has the DNA TGCGCCAGCAGCCCGGACAGGGGGAATGAAAAACTGTTTTTT.